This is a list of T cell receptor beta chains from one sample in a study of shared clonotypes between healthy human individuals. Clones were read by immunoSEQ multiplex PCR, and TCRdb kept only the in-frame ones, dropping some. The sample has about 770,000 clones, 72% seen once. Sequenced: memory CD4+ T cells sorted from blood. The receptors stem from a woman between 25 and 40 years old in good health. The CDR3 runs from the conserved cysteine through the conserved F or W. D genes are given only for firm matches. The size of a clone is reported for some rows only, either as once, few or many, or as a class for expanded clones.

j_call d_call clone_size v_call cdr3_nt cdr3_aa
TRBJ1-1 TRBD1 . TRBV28 TGTGCCAGCAGTCAGAACCCCTTTGACAGGGTGGCGACTGAAGCTTTCTTT CASSQNPFDRVATEAFF
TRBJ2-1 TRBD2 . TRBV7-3 TGTGCCAGCAGCTTAAATCCGCCTAGCGGGACCTACAATGAGCAGTTCTTC CASSLNPPSGTYNEQFF
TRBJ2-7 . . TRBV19 TGTGCCAGTAAAACTAGGTTTCCCCCCTACGAGCAGTACTTC CASKTRFPPYEQYF
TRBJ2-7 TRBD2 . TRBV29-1 TGCAGCGTGGGGACTAGCGGGTACGAGCAGTACTTC CSVGTSGYEQYF
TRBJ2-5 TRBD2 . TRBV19 TGTGCCAGTAGTATAGGATCGACGGGGGGGGAGACCCAGTACTTC CASSIGSTGGETQYF
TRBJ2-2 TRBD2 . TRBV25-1 TGTGCCAGCAGTGCCTCGGGGGGAACCGGGGAGCTGTTTTTT CASSASGGTGELFF
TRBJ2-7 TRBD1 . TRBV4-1 TGCGCCAGCAGCCGAGGGACAGGAATTCTGCACGAGCAGTACTTC CASSRGTGILHEQYF
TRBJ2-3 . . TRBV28 TGTGCCAGCAGGCCCCCCAGGGAGAGGCTCGCAGATACGCAGTATTTT CASRPPRERLADTQYF
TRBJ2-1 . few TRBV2 TGTGCCAGCAGTTATCTAGAACGAACCGAGCAGTTCTTC CASSYLERTEQFF
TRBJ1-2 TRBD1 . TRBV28 TGTGCCAGCAGTACAGGACAGGGGGCGGGTGGCTACACCTTC CASSTGQGAGGYTF
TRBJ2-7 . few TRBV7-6 TGTGCCAGCAGCTCCAATCGGGTGGTGTACTTC CASSSNRVVYF
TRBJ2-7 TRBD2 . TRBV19 TGTGCCAGTGGGACTAGCGGGACCTACGAGCAGTACTTC CASGTSGTYEQYF
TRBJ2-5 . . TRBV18 TGTGCCAGCTCACCACTTTCGAAGGGTGGGCTGGAGACCCAGTACTTC CASSPLSKGGLETQYF
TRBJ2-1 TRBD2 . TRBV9 TGTGCCAGCAGCCTAGGGACTAGCGGCTCCAATGAGCAGTTCTTC CASSLGTSGSNEQFF
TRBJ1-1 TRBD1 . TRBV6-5 TGTGCCAGCAGTTACTCGTGGCAGGGGGAGAGGGCTTTCTTT CASSYSWQGERAFF
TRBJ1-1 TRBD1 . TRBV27 TGTGCCAGCATGGGACAGGGAGGCACTGAAGCTTTCTTT CASMGQGGTEAFF
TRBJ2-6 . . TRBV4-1 TGCGCCAGCAGCTCCGAGGGGGCCAACGTCCTGACTTTC CASSSEGANVLTF
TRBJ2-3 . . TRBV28 TGTGCCAGCAGCGAGACTAGTCGCACAGATACGCAGTATTTT CASSETSRTDTQYF
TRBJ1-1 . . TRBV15 TGTGCCACCAGCAGAGAAAGTCAGGTGGGCTCTCACACTGAAGCTTTCTTT CATSRESQVGSHTEAFF
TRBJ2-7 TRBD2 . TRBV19 TGTGCCAGTAGTACTCCCCCGGAACTAGCGGGAGGATACGAGCAGTACTTC CASSTPPELAGGYEQYF
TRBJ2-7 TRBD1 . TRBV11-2 TGTGCCAGCAGCTTAGGAAGGAAAGATGCGACAGGGGGCTACGAGCAGTACTTC CASSLGRKDATGGYEQYF